This T cell receptor (beta chain) was observed in a study of technical replicates of blood from a few donors. Sequencing was performed with immunoSEQ multiplex PCR; in TCRdb, only in-frame clones are kept and a portion is missing. Seen here are about 100,000 clones, roughly 96% observed once, and the top ten hold about 0.36%. Per germline, CDR1 SGHVS and CDR2 FQNEAQ. J was trimmed by 5 bases and V by 1 base; bases with no gene match: 4. The CDR3 runs 14 residues. The clonotype was recovered from a human donor in good health. Sequences were obtained from T cells isolated from PBMCs. V and J are TRBV7-8 and TRBJ1-2; 7 positions agree with TRBD1. The DNA of the CDR3 is TGTGCCAGCAGCTTAGGGACAGGTCCTTATGGCTACACCTTC. It is translated as CASSLGTGPYGYTF.